This T cell receptor beta chain was captured in a study of cytotoxic CD8 clonotypes in ibrutinib-treated CLL. About the study: Across the patients, roughly 10 were relapsed/refractory, 15 treatment-naive and about 18 IGHV unmutated. Samples showed on average approximately 270,000 productive templates and 80,000 to 100,000 productive rearrangements.

For TCR beta libraries, roughly 2 micrograms of genomic DNA were obtained from cryopreserved PBMCs. Points from the study as a whole: Baseline values of clonality outstripped age-matched healthy donors and followed circulating CD8+ T-cell counts.

The CDR3 runs to 16 residues. Trimming took off 2 bases at V and 0 bases at J, with 13 bases between the two ends. CDR1 and CDR2 (germline): MDHEN, SYDVKM. Clones were read by immunoSEQ multiplex PCR, and TCRdb kept only the in-frame ones, dropping some. This sample has about 180,000 clones, with roughly 80% found just once. A remark on this clone: Its antigen is unknown.

V is TRBV28 and J is TRBJ1-2; no reliable D call. The sequence was obtained from a human donor with chronic lymphocytic leukemia. This sample comprised PBMCs, obtained after 24 months of ibrutinib treatment. CDR3 protein: CASSLPPHTPNYGYTF. In DNA form, the CDR3 reads TGTGCCAGCAGTTTACCCCCACACACGCCTAACTATGGCTACACCTTC.